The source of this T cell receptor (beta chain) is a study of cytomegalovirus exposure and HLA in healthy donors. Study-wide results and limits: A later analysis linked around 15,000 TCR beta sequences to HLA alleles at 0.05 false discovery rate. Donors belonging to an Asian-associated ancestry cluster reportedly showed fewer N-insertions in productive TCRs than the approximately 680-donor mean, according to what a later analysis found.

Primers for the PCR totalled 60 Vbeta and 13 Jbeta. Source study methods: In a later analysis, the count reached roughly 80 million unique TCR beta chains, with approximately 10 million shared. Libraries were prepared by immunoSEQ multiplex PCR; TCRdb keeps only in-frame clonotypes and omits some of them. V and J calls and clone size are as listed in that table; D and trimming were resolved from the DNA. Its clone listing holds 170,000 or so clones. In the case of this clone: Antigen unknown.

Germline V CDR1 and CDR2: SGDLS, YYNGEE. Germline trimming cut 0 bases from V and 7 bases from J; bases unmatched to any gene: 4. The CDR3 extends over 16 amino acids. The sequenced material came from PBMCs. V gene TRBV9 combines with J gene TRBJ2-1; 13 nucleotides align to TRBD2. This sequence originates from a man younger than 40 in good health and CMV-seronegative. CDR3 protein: CASSVGLAGGVNEQFF. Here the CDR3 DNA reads TGTGCCAGCAGCGTAGGACTAGCGGGAGGAGTTAATGAGCAGTTCTTC.